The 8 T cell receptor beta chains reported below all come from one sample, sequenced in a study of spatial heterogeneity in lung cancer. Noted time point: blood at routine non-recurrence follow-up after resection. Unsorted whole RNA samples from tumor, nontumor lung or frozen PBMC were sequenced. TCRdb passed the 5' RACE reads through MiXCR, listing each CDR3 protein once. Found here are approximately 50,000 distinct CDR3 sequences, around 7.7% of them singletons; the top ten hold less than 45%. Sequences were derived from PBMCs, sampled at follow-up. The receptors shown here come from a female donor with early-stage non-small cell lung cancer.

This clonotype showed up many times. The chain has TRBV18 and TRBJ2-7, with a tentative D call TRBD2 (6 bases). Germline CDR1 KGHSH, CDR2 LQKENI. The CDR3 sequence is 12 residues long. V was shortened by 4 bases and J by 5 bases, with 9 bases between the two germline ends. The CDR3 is CASSQGRNEQYF. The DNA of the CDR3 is TGTGCCAGCTCACAAGGGAGGAACGAGCAGTACTTC.

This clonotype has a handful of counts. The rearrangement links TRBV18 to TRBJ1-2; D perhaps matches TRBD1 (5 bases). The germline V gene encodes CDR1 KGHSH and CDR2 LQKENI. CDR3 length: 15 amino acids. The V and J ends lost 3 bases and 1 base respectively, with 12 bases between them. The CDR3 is CASSPPTGFNYGYTF. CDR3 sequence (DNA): TGTGCCAGCTCACCGCCTACAGGATTTAACTATGGCTACACCTTC.

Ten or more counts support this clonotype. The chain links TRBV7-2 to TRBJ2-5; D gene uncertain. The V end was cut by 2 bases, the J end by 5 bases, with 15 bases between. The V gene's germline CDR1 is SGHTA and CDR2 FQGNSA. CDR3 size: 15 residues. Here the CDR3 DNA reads TGTGCCAGCAGCTTACAGTCGAAGCTGGGGGAGACCCAGTACTTC. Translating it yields CASSLQSKLGETQYF.

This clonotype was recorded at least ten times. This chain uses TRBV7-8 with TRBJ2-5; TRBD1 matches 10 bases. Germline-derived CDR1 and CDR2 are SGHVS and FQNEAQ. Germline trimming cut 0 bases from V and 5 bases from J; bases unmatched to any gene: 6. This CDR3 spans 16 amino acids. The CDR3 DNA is TGTGCCAGCAGCTTAGCGCAAGGGACAGGGGATGAGACCCAGTACTTC. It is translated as CASSLAQGTGDETQYF.

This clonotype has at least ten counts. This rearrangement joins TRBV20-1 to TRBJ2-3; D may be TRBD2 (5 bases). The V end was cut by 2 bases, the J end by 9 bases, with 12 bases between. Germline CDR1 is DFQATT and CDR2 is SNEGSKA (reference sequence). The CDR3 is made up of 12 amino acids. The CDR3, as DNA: TGCAGTGCTAGATCCCCTAGCAGCACGCAGTATTTT. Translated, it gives CSARSPSSTQYF.

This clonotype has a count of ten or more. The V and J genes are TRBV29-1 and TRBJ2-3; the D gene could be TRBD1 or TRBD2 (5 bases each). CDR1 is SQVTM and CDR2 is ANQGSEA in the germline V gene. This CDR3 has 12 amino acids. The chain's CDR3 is CSLLGGTDTQYF. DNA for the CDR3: TGCAGTCTCCTGGGGGGCACAGATACGCAGTATTTT.

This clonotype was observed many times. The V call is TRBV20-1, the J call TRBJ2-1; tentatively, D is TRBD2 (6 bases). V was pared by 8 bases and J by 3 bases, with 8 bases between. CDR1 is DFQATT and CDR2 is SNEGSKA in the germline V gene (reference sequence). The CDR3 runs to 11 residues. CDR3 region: CSKTSYNEQFF. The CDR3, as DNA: TGCAGTAAGACTAGCTACAATGAGCAGTTCTTC.

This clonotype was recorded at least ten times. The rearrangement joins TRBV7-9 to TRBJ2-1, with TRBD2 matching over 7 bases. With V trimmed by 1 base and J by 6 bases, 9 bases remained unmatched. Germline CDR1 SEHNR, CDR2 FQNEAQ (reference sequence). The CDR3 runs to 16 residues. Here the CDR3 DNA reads TGTGCCAGCAGCTTAGGCAGTAGCGGGCAACCCAATGAGCAGTTCTTC. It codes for CASSLGSSGQPNEQFF. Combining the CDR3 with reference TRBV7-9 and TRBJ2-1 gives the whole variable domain DTGVSQNPRHKITKRGQNVTFRCDPISEHNRLYWYRQTLGQGPEFLTYFQNEAQLEKSRLLSDRFSAERPKGSFSTLEIQRTEQGDSAMYLCASSLGSSGQPNEQFFGPGTRLTVL.